These 26 T cell receptor beta chains were sequenced from one sample in a study of blood T cell repertoires in COVID-19. The assay was immunoSEQ multiplex PCR, and TCRdb's table has in-frame clones only and misses some. Among about 150,000 clones, around 82% were seen once, and the ten largest hold roughly 5.6%. Sequenced: PBMCs or T cells enriched from blood (not recorded which). The receptors come from a woman aged 45-65 years who had recovered from COVID-19.

This clone was seen a few times. The J gene is TRBJ2-1, the V gene TRBV24-1; D remains unclear. V was cut by 5 bases and J by 0 bases, with 10 bases left in between. Germline-derived CDR1 and CDR2 are KGHDR and SFDVKD. The CDR3 loop spans 15 amino acids. The CDR3 region has the DNA TGTGCCACCAGTGGCGGCCTAAGCTCCTACAATGAGCAGTTCTTC. Translation gives CATSGGLSSYNEQFF.

This chain connects TRBV28 to TRBJ1-6; a weak D match, TRBD1 (5 bases). The CDR3 covers 13 residues. Trimming pared 7 bases from V and 6 bases from J, leaving 10 bases between. Germline V gives CDR1 MDHEN, CDR2 SYDVKM. The CDR3 spells CASIRVANSPLHF. CDR3 DNA sequence: TGTGCCAGCATCAGGGTGGCTAATTCACCCCTCCACTTT. Filled out from reference TRBV28 and TRBJ1-6, the complete variable domain reads DVKVTQSSRYLVKRTGEKVFLECVQDMDHENMFWYRQDPGLGLRLIYFSYDVKMKEKGDIPEGYSVSREKKERFSLILESASTNQTSMYLCASIRVANSPLHFGNGTRLTVT.

The chain employs TRBV3-1 (or the pseudogene TRBV3-2) and TRBJ2-3, with D maybe TRBD1 (8 bases). This CDR3 region has 18 residues. V was trimmed by 0 bases and J by 0 bases, leaving 16 bases between them. The germline gives CDR1 LGHDT, CDR2 YNNKEL (reference sequence). The CDR3 bases are TGTGCCAGCAGCCAAGATCTACAGGGGGGGCCTAGCACAGATACGCAGTATTTT. As protein: CASSQDLQGGPSTDTQYF.

The chain employs TRBV20-1 and TRBJ2-3; D is perhaps TRBD2 (7 bases). V lost 3 bases and J 3 bases, leaving 16 bases between the germline ends. Germline V lookup: CDR1 DFQATT, CDR2 SNEGSKA (reference sequence). The CDR3 sequence is 15 residues long. CDR3 DNA: TGCAGTGCTAGTCCCCTAGGGGGGGGGACAGATACGCAGTATTTT. Translation gives CSASPLGGGTDTQYF.

This rearrangement joins TRBV5-4 to TRBJ2-1; TRBD2 matches at 15 bases. CDR3 length equals 18 residues. Per germline, CDR1 SGHNT and CDR2 YYREEE (reference sequence). J was trimmed by 0 bases and V by 5 bases; bases with no gene match: 6. The DNA of the CDR3 is TGTGCCAGCAGGGGGACTAGCGGGGGGAGTGTCTCCTACAATGAGCAGTTCTTC. Translating gives CASRGTSGGSVSYNEQFF. Drawing the rest from reference TRBV5-4 and TRBJ2-1, the complete variable domain is ETGVTQSPTHLIKTRGQQVTLRCSSQSGHNTVSWYQQALGQGPQFIFQYYREEENGRGNFPPRFSGLQFPNYSSELNVNALELDDSALYLCASRGTSGGSVSYNEQFFGPGTRLTVL.

V and J are TRBV30 and TRBJ2-4; 8 bases are shared with TRBD1. The CDR3 runs to 14 residues. Losses at the gene ends were 2 bases for V and 6 bases for J; bases not matched to a gene: 6. Germline V gives CDR1 GTSNPN, CDR2 SVGIG (reference sequence). CDR3 in DNA: TGTGCCTGGAGTCCTCGGACAGGGACAAACATTCAGTACTTC. Translation: CAWSPRTGTNIQYF.

V usage is TRBV10-3 and J usage is TRBJ1-5; D not resolved. V dropped 11 bases and J dropped 4 bases, with 12 bases sitting between them. Germline V gene data show CDR1 as ENHRY and CDR2 as SYGVKD. This CDR3 has 12 amino acids. CDR3 in amino acids: CAVRGDNQPQHF. The CDR3 bases are TGTGCCGTCCGGGGAGATAATCAGCCCCAGCATTTT.

V and J are TRBV27 and TRBJ2-2, with D hard to call. The CDR3 sequence is 14 residues long. Trimming cost V 4 bases and J 0 bases, with 6 bases left between them. Germline V gene data show CDR1 as MNHEY and CDR2 as SMNVEV (reference sequence). As DNA, the CDR3 is TGTGCCAGCAGTTCGTTCGCGAACACCGGGGAGCTGTTTTTT. Translation gives CASSSFANTGELFF.

The rearrangement links TRBV5-1 to TRBJ2-7, with TRBD1 matching 10 bases. The CDR3 has 15 residues. Germline V gene lookup returns CDR1 SGHRS and CDR2 YFSETQ. V was clipped by 0 bases and J by 2 bases; unmatched bases: 2. The CDR3 protein is CASSLGDRGAYEQYF. The CDR3 nucleotides are TGCGCCAGCAGCTTGGGGGACAGGGGAGCCTACGAGCAGTACTTC.

The sample holds a few counts of this clone. V gene TRBV6-5 combines with J gene TRBJ2-7; weak D call: TRBD1 (5 bases). This CDR3 is built from 13 residues. The germline V and J ends were trimmed by 5 bases and 6 bases, with 14 bases remaining between them. CDR1 and CDR2 from the germline V gene are MNHEY and SVGAGI. CDR3 coding DNA: TGTGCCAGCAGTCCTGGACACTCCGGCGAGCAGTACTTC. Translation: CASSPGHSGEQYF.

The genes are TRBV6-5 and TRBJ1-1, with 10 bases matching TRBD1. The CDR3 consists of 13 residues. Germline V lookup: CDR1 MNHEY, CDR2 SVGAGI. Unmatched junction bases numbered 4, after V lost 4 bases and J lost 8 bases. CDR3 DNA sequence: TGTGCCAGCAGTTTTCGACAGGGGGCGGAAGCTTTCTTT. Its protein is CASSFRQGAEAFF.

The chain's CDR3 is CASSIGANSNQPQHF. CDR3 nucleotide sequence: TGTGCCAGTAGTATAGGGGCCAATAGCAATCAGCCCCAGCATTTT. The chain has TRBV19 and TRBJ1-5; D unresolved. This CDR3 contains 15 residues. With 1 base removed from V and 0 bases from J, the gap between germline ends came to 7 bases. Looked up from germline, CDR1 is LNHDA and CDR2 is SQIVND (reference sequence).

The rearrangement links TRBV3-1 (or the pseudogene TRBV3-2) to TRBJ1-4; D possibly corresponds to TRBD1 (6 bases). Trimming stripped 2 bases from V and 4 bases from J, with 8 bases between. Looked up from germline, CDR1 is LGHDT and CDR2 is YNNKEL (reference sequence). The CDR3 has 14 residues. CDR3 amino acids: CASSQNRDNEKLFF. CDR3 sequence (DNA): TGTGCCAGCAGCCAAAACAGGGATAATGAAAAACTGTTTTTT.

V usage is TRBV18 and J usage is TRBJ1-4, with 9 bases matching TRBD1. Germline-derived CDR1 and CDR2 are KGHSH and LQKENI. The CDR3 totals 17 residues. Trimming cost V 6 bases and J 2 bases; bases outside gene matches: 10. The CDR3 protein is CASSGRDRVATNEKLFF. Here the CDR3 DNA reads TGTGCCAGCTCCGGCCGGGACAGGGTTGCGACTAATGAAAAACTGTTTTTT.

The rearrangement uses TRBV24-1 and TRBJ1-5, with D possibly TRBD1 on 6 matching bases. V was trimmed by 9 bases and J by 1 base, leaving 12 bases between them. CDR1 is KGHDR and CDR2 is SFDVKD in the germline V gene. This CDR3 is 14 amino acids long. This CDR3 reads CATGEGGSNQPQHF. The CDR3 DNA reads TGTGCCACCGGGGAGGGGGGCAGCAATCAGCCCCAGCATTTT.

The V and J genes are TRBV4-1 and TRBJ2-3; 7 positions match TRBD1. The CDR3 covers 16 residues. With V trimmed by 2 bases and J by 1 base, 6 bases remained unmatched. The germline V gene encodes CDR1 MGHRA and CDR2 YSYEKL. The CDR3 DNA sequence: TGCGCCAGCAGCCAACCTAGACAGGGAGGCACAGATACGCAGTATTTT. Residues: CASSQPRQGGTDTQYF.

The V call is TRBV18, the J call TRBJ2-3; D is perhaps TRBD2 (5 bases). Trimming stripped 0 bases from V and 2 bases from J, with 15 bases between. This CDR3 comprises 17 residues. Germline loops: CDR1 KGHSH, CDR2 LQKENI. The CDR3 region is CASSPPGSTGNTDTQYF. The DNA for the CDR3 is TGTGCCAGCTCACCACCGGGGTCGACGGGAAACACAGATACGCAGTATTTT.

This clone was counted many times. This chain connects TRBV21-1 to TRBJ1-5. TRBV21-1 is a known pseudogene. The CDR3 length is 17 residues. Here the CDR3 reads CASSKRSVCRGNQPQHF. CDR3 in DNA: TGTGCCAGCAGCAAAAGGTCTGTGTGTCGGGGAAATCAGCCCCAGCATTTT.

The sample holds one count of this clone. The chain recombines TRBV7-9 with TRBJ1-5; weak D call: TRBD1 (6 bases). Germline loops: CDR1 SEHNR, CDR2 FQNEAQ (reference sequence). The CDR3 covers 13 residues. Trimming removed 4 bases from V and 3 bases from J, with 7 bases in between. The CDR3 loop is CASSYRDNQPQHF. The CDR3 coding sequence is TGTGCCAGCAGCTACAGGGACAATCAGCCCCAGCATTTT.

This chain connects TRBV18 to TRBJ2-3, with 9 bases matching TRBD1. V trimming: 6 bases; J trimming: 5 bases; junction bases outside the gene matches: 6. The length of the CDR3 is 14 residues. CDR1 and CDR2 (germline): KGHSH, LQKENI. The CDR3 here is CASSLGTGLDTQYF. DNA of the CDR3: TGTGCCAGCTCCCTCGGGACAGGGCTAGATACGCAGTATTTT.

This clone has a handful of counts. The V and J genes are TRBV4-1 and TRBJ1-1, with D possibly TRBD1 on 5 matching bases. V dropped 2 bases and J dropped 0 bases, with 10 bases sitting between them. Germline V CDR1 and CDR2: MGHRA, YSYEKL. This CDR3 comprises 15 residues. The CDR3 bases are TGCGCCAGCAGCCAAAAGACAGCGATGAACACTGAAGCTTTCTTT. Protein sequence: CASSQKTAMNTEAFF.

The rearrangement uses TRBV19 and TRBJ1-5; D call uncertain. Germline CDR1 LNHDA, CDR2 SQIVND (reference sequence). The CDR3 is 16 residues long. V lost 5 bases to trimming and J lost 0 bases, with 14 bases between them. CDR3 protein: CASSAIRSYSNQPQHF. Written as DNA, the CDR3 is TGTGCCAGTAGTGCCATCCGATCCTATAGCAATCAGCCCCAGCATTTT.

The gene calls are TRBV9 and TRBJ2-1; 14 bases map to TRBD2. The V gene's germline CDR1 is SGDLS and CDR2 YYNGEE. Trimming at V came to 2 bases and at J to 9 bases, leaving 4 bases not matched to a gene. The CDR3 covers 15 residues. CDR3 amino acids: CASSVGLAGGLEQFF. In nucleotides, the CDR3 is TGTGCCAGCAGCGTCGGACTAGCGGGGGGACTTGAGCAGTTCTTC.

The CDR3 DNA follows: TGTGCCATCAGAGGAGATATAGCGGGGAAGACCTCTAGCACAGATACGCAGTATTTT. It specifies CAIRGDIAGKTSSTDTQYF. The genes are TRBV10-3 and TRBJ2-3; 8 bases fit TRBD2. This CDR3 is built from 19 residues. Per germline, CDR1 ENHRY and CDR2 SYGVKD. With 6 bases clipped from V and 0 bases from J, the junction kept 17 bases outside the gene matches.

This chain uses TRBV18 with TRBJ2-1; 7 bases match TRBD1. Trimming cost V 5 bases and J 1 base; bases outside gene matches: 5. Germline V lookup: CDR1 KGHSH, CDR2 LQKENI. The CDR3 covers 15 residues. The CDR3 region has the DNA TGTGCCAGCTCAACCCGACAGGGATCCTACAATGAGCAGTTCTTC. Its translation is CASSTRQGSYNEQFF.

This clone has more than one count but fewer than ten. The chain is built from TRBV5-4 and TRBJ2-1; D is perhaps TRBD2 (6 bases). The CDR3 has 16 amino acids. Trimming left V 0 bases short and J 0 bases short, with 10 bases between. Germline V lookup: CDR1 SGHNT, CDR2 YYREEE (reference sequence). CDR3 DNA sequence: TGTGCCAGCAGCTTGGGTGGGGGGAGCTCCTACAATGAGCAGTTCTTC. This translates into CASSLGGGSSYNEQFF.